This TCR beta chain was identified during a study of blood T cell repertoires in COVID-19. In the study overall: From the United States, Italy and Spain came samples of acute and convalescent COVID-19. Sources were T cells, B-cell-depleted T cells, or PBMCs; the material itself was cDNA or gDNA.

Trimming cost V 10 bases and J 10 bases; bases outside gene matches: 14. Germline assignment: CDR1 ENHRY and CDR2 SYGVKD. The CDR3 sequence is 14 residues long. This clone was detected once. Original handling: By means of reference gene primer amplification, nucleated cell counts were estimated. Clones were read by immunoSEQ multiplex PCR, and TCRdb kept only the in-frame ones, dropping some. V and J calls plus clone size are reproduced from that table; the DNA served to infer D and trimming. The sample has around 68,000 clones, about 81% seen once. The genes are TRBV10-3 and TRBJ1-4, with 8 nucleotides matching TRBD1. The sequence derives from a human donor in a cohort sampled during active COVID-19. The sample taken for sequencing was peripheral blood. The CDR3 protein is CATHLGAGGGKLFF. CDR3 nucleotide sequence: TGTGCCACCCACCTAGGGGCAGGGGGCGGAAAACTGTTTTTT.